These 24 T cell receptor beta chains originate from one sample sequenced in a study of blood T cell repertoires in COVID-19. Using immunoSEQ multiplex PCR, the repertoire was profiled, and TCRdb retains in-frame clones only, with some absent. The sample yields under 200,000 clones, roughly 82% seen once. Sequenced material: PBMCs or T cells enriched from blood (not recorded which). The receptor set was obtained from a middle-aged man who had recovered from COVID-19.

The chain links TRBV5-1 to TRBJ1-2; no clear D gene. Germline CDR1 SGHRS, CDR2 YFSETQ. V gave up 0 bases and J gave up 6 bases, with 9 bases separating them. The CDR3 runs to 13 residues. The CDR3 here is CASSLGAVDGYTF. The CDR3 DNA is TGCGCCAGCAGCTTGGGGGCAGTGGATGGCTACACCTTC. Full variable domain (rest looked up from reference TRBV5-1 and TRBJ1-2): KAGVTQTPRYLIKTRGQQVTLSCSPISGHRSVSWYQQTPGQGLQFLFEYFSETQRNKGNFPGRFSGRQFSNSRSEMNVSTLELGDSALYLCASSLGAVDGYTFGSGTRLTVV.

The chain carries TRBV28 and TRBJ2-7; D gene uncertain. The CDR3 length is 12 residues. The ends were cut back, 4 bases at V and 5 bases at J, with 9 bases in the middle. Germline CDR1 is MDHEN and CDR2 is SYDVKM. The CDR3, as DNA: TGTGCCAGCAGTTCCGGGTCCCACGAGCAGTACTTC. Its translation: CASSSGSHEQYF.

This rearrangement joins TRBV19 to TRBJ1-2, with D maybe TRBD1 (6 bases). Between the trimmed V and J ends, which lost 6 bases and 4 bases, there was a span of 15 bases. The CDR3 runs 14 residues. CDR1 LNHDA and CDR2 SQIVND come from the germline V gene (reference sequence). The CDR3 protein is CASSGQGLFYGYTF. In DNA, the CDR3 is TGTGCCAGTAGCGGCCAGGGGCTCTTCTATGGCTACACCTTC.

J is TRBJ1-2 and V is TRBV6-5; 7 nucleotides align to TRBD1. The CDR3 contains 15 residues. V lost 6 bases to trimming and J lost 3 bases; unmatched junction nucleotides: 10. The germline V gene has CDR1 MNHEY and CDR2 SVGAGI. CDR3 DNA sequence: TGTGCCAGCAGATCCATCCCCGGGACAGACTATGGCTACACCTTC. Translated, it gives CASRSIPGTDYGYTF.

The rearrangement links TRBV16 to TRBJ2-7; the D gene is possibly TRBD2 (5 bases). The CDR3 covers 16 residues. Germline V gives CDR1 KGHSY, CDR2 FQNENV. V dropped 3 bases and J dropped 3 bases, with 18 bases sitting between them. The CDR3 DNA reads TGTGCCAGCAGCCATCCCGAACAAGGAGGTAACTACGAGCAGTACTTC. Its protein product is CASSHPEQGGNYEQYF.

The chain employs TRBV7-3 and TRBJ2-2; TRBD1 agrees at 10 bases. With 5 bases clipped from V and 5 bases from J, the junction kept 11 bases outside the gene matches. This CDR3 has 17 residues. Looked up from germline, CDR1 is SGHTA and CDR2 is FQGTGA. The CDR3, as DNA: TGTGCCAGCAGCCAGGACAGTAGACAGGGGGCAACCGGGGAGCTGTTTTTT. Translated, it gives CASSQDSRQGATGELFF.

This chain uses TRBV5-5 with TRBJ2-1; 8 bases align to TRBD2. Trimming took 3 bases from V and 0 from J; bases not matched to a gene: 8. The germline V gene encodes CDR1 SGHKS and CDR2 YYEKEE (reference sequence). This CDR3 spans 17 amino acids. This CDR3 is CASSSDRSGNSYNEQFF. CDR3 coding DNA: TGTGCCAGCAGCTCCGATCGTAGCGGGAACTCCTACAATGAGCAGTTCTTC. The entire variable domain, with the rest obtained from reference TRBV5-5 and TRBJ2-1, is as follows: DAGVTQSPTHLIKTRGQQVTLRCSPISGHKSVSWYQQVLGQGPQFIFQYYEKEERGRGNFPDRFSARQFPNYSSELNVNALLLGDSALYLCASSSDRSGNSYNEQFFGPGTRLTVL.

This clone has a single count. This chain uses TRBV6-1 with TRBJ1-5, with D possibly matching TRBD1 (6 bases). This CDR3 region has 14 residues. The V end lost 6 bases, the J end lost 7 bases, and 16 bases lay between the germline ends. Germline CDR1 is MNHNS and CDR2 is SASEGT. The CDR3 reads CASRTPGERQPQHF. For the CDR3, the DNA is TGTGCCAGCAGGACTCCAGGGGAGCGGCAGCCCCAGCATTTT.

This clone was picked up one time. The CDR3 loop reads CASSLAGQDYNEQFF. The CDR3 region has the DNA TGTGCCAGCAGCTTGGCGGGACAGGACTACAATGAGCAGTTCTTC. The V call is TRBV5-6, the J call TRBJ2-1, with TRBD1 identical over 8 bases. Germline CDR1 and CDR2: SGHDT and YYEEEE. V dropped 0 bases and J dropped 3; count of bases not matched to a gene: 2. The CDR3 runs 15 residues.

This chain joins TRBV7-2 and TRBJ2-1, with D possibly matching TRBD1 (6 bases). Germline CDR1 and CDR2: SGHTA and FQGNSA. CDR3 length: 13 amino acids. Trimming shortened V by 5 bases and J by 8 bases, and 13 bases separated the two germline ends. The CDR3 nucleotides read TGTGCCAGCAGCCGGACACAGGGCCATGAGCAGTTCTTC. It is translated as CASSRTQGHEQFF.

The chain combines TRBV6-5 with TRBJ1-1, with D hard to call. Deletions cut 0 bases from V and 6 bases from J, with 5 bases between. Germline CDR1 is MNHEY and CDR2 is SVGAGI. This CDR3 is 12 amino acids long. The CDR3 DNA is TGTGCCAGCAGTTACTCGGGCTCTGAAGCTTTCTTT. It codes for CASSYSGSEAFF.

This clone was found once. The V and J genes are TRBV7-2 and TRBJ2-7; D gene ambiguous. The germline V gene encodes CDR1 SGHTA and CDR2 FQGNSA. The CDR3 is 13 residues long. V was cut by 0 bases and J by 3 bases, with 6 bases left in between. The CDR3 region has the DNA TGTGCCAGCAGCTTAGCGTCCCGCTACGAGCAGTACTTC. Amino acids: CASSLASRYEQYF. The whole variable domain, remainder taken from reference TRBV7-2 and TRBJ2-7, is GAGVSQSPSNKVTEKGKDVELRCDPISGHTALYWYRQSLGQGLEFLIYFQGNSAPDKSGLPSDRFSAERTGGSVSTLTIQRTQQEDSAVYLCASSLASRYEQYFGPGTRLTVT.

The V call is TRBV7-8, the J call TRBJ2-1, with 12 bases fitting TRBD2. V lost 5 bases to trimming and J lost 6 bases; unmatched junction nucleotides: 11. The V gene's germline CDR1 is SGHVS and CDR2 FQNEAQ. This CDR3 is built from 17 residues. The CDR3 bases are TGTGCCAGCAGCAAACGAGTACTAGCGGGAGGACGCAATGAGCAGTTCTTC. Protein sequence: CASSKRVLAGGRNEQFF.

The genes are TRBV24-1 and TRBJ2-3, with D possibly matching TRBD2 (5 bases). Germline values: CDR1 KGHDR, CDR2 SFDVKD. The CDR3 consists of 17 residues. The ends were cut back, 4 bases at V and 8 bases at J, with 24 bases in the middle. CDR3 in amino acids: CATSDPRGGQKGSTQYF. The CDR3 nucleotides are TGTGCCACCAGTGACCCCCGAGGAGGCCAGAAGGGCAGTACGCAGTATTTT.

The rearrangement uses TRBV28 and TRBJ1-4; TRBD1 matches at 9 bases. Germline CDR1 MDHEN, CDR2 SYDVKM. The CDR3 consists of 17 residues. After removal of 6 bases from V and 5 bases from J, the junction contained 13 bases not matched to a gene. CDR3 DNA: TGTGCCAGCAGCTTTGCCGGGACAGGGCCCGGGAATGAAAAACTGTTTTTT. The encoded protein is CASSFAGTGPGNEKLFF. Filled out from reference TRBV28 and TRBJ1-4, the complete variable domain reads DVKVTQSSRYLVKRTGEKVFLECVQDMDHENMFWYRQDPGLGLRLIYFSYDVKMKEKGDIPEGYSVSREKKERFSLILESASTNQTSMYLCASSFAGTGPGNEKLFFGSGTQLSVL.

V usage is TRBV4-1 and J usage is TRBJ1-5, with D possibly matching TRBD1 (6 bases). In germline, CDR1 is MGHRA, CDR2 YSYEKL. The CDR3 is 14 residues long. V was clipped by 0 bases and J by 9 bases, with 12 bases between them. CDR3 DNA sequence: TGCGCCAGCAGCCAAGAAACGGCAGGGGCGCCCCAGCATTTT. Encoded protein: CASSQETAGAPQHF.

This sequence joins TRBV3-1 (or the pseudogene TRBV3-2) and TRBJ2-7; D is uncertain. The CDR3 sequence is 14 residues long. Looked up from germline, CDR1 is LGHDT and CDR2 is YNNKEL (reference sequence). The ends were cut back, 0 bases at V and 5 bases at J, with 11 bases in the middle. In nucleotides, the CDR3 is TGTGCCAGCAGCCAAGACCTTATGGCCCACGAGCAGTACTTC. It translates to CASSQDLMAHEQYF.

This clone came up once. The rearrangement uses TRBV5-1 and TRBJ2-3; 7 nucleotides line up with TRBD2. Per germline, CDR1 SGHRS and CDR2 YFSETQ. The CDR3 runs to 15 residues. J lost 1 base, V lost 2 bases, and 4 bases had no gene match. CDR3 nucleotides: TGCGCCAGCAGCTTAGCGGGATCGGGCACAGATACGCAGTATTTT. Protein product: CASSLAGSGTDTQYF.

The J gene is TRBJ1-1, the V gene TRBV5-4, with D uncertain. The CDR3 runs 13 residues. Germline values: CDR1 SGHNT, CDR2 YYREEE (reference sequence). V was pared by 0 bases and J by 1 base, with 4 bases between. The CDR3 sequence: CASSLGANTEAFF. The CDR3, as DNA: TGTGCCAGCAGCTTGGGAGCGAACACTGAAGCTTTCTTT.

J is TRBJ1-1 and V is TRBV9, with D possibly matching TRBD1 (5 bases). Germline assignment: CDR1 SGDLS and CDR2 YYNGEE. CDR3 length: 15 amino acids. V was trimmed by 2 bases and J by 0 bases, leaving 11 bases between them. Here the CDR3 reads CASSVTDSMNTEAFF. In nucleotides, the CDR3 is TGTGCCAGCAGCGTTACTGACAGTATGAACACTGAAGCTTTCTTT.

This clone has just a few counts. V and J are TRBV6-5 and TRBJ2-5, with 8 bases fitting TRBD2. Looked up from germline, CDR1 is MNHEY and CDR2 is SVGAGI. The CDR3 covers 15 residues. V lost 3 bases and J lost 2; bases outside the gene matches: 5. CDR3 residues: CASSYGGRIQETQYF. CDR3 sequence (DNA): TGTGCCAGCAGTTATGGCGGGAGGATTCAAGAGACCCAGTACTTC.

CDR3 coding DNA: TGCGCCAGCAGCACGCAGGGGGTGGAGACCCAGTACTTC. As protein: CASSTQGVETQYF. The rearrangement links TRBV5-1 to TRBJ2-5; 7 positions match TRBD1. This CDR3 has 13 residues. J lost 5 bases, V lost 4 bases, and 5 bases had no gene match. Germline CDR1 reads SGHRS; CDR2 reads YFSETQ.

This clone was observed a few times. This chain links TRBV7-9 with TRBJ2-1, with a possible D match to TRBD2 (5 bases). The V gene's germline CDR1 is SEHNR and CDR2 FQNEAQ (reference sequence). V lost 5 bases and J lost 15, with 20 bases in between. The CDR3 extends over 13 amino acids. CDR3 sequence reads: CASSVGSQTRAFF. CDR3 nucleotide sequence: TGTGCCAGCAGCGTAGGGAGCCAGACGAGAGCGTTCTTC. The whole variable domain, filled in from reference TRBV7-9 and TRBJ2-1, reads DTGVSQNPRHKITKRGQNVTFRCDPISEHNRLYWYRQTLGQGPEFLTYFQNEAQLEKSRLLSDRFSAERPKGSFSTLEIQRTEQGDSAMYLCASSVGSQTRAFFGPGTRLTVL.

This clone was seen more than once but under ten times. This chain links TRBV30 with TRBJ1-1; no reliable D call. From germline, CDR1 is GTSNPN and CDR2 SVGIG (reference sequence). V lost 0 bases, J lost 5 bases, and 10 bases lay in between. This CDR3 has 13 amino acids. Written as DNA, the CDR3 is TGTGCCTGGAGTGTGGGCGTCCAAACTGAAGCTTTCTTT. This gives the protein CAWSVGVQTEAFF.